A selection of T cell receptor beta chains follows, all from one sample in a study of control samples from healthy donors and cancer patients. Clones were sequenced by immunoSEQ multiplex PCR, and TCRdb holds only the in-frame ones, with some missing. The data show about 150,000 clones, with roughly 94% seen just once and 5.5% to 6% held by the top ten. The sequenced material came from blood. These receptors were obtained from a man aged 35 to 55 in good health. Both conserved end residues are part of each CDR3. Fields, in order: J gene, V gene, CDR3 protein.

j_call: TRBJ1-1; v_call: TRBV18; cdr3_aa: CASSGTANTEAFF
j_call: TRBJ2-7; v_call: TRBV2; cdr3_aa: CASRRGQSTYEQYF
j_call: TRBJ2-2; v_call: TRBV9; cdr3_aa: CASSAPGASLPGELFF
j_call: TRBJ1-6; v_call: TRBV19; cdr3_aa: CASSAKGTGGSPLHF
j_call: TRBJ1-2; v_call: TRBV18; cdr3_aa: CASSGDGNYGYTF
j_call: TRBJ1-2; v_call: TRBV6-5; cdr3_aa: CASSYDRASYGYTF
j_call: TRBJ1-1; v_call: TRBV19; cdr3_aa: CASSIERATEAFF
j_call: TRBJ1-2; v_call: TRBV18; cdr3_aa: CASSRSGYGYTF
j_call: TRBJ1-1; v_call: TRBV19; cdr3_aa: CASSTFGQANTEAFF
j_call: TRBJ1-1; v_call: TRBV21-1; cdr3_aa: CASISKGGSGRGRGTEAFF